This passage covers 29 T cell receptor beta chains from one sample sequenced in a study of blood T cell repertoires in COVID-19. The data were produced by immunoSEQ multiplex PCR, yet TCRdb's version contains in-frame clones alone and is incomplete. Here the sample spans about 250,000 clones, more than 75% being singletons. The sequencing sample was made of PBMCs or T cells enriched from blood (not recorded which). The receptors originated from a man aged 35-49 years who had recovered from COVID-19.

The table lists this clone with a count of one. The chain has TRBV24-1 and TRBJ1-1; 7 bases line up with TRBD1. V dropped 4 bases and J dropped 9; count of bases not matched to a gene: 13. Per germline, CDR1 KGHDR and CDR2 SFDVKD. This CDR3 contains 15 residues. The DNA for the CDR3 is TGTGCCACCAGTGAGGACCGGGACAGAGGGAAGAAAGCTTTCTTT. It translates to CATSEDRDRGKKAFF.

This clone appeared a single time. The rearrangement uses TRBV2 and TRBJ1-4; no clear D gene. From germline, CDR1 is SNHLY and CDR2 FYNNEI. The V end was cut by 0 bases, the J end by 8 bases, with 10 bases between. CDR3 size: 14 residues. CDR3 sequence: CASSEAAGAEKLFF. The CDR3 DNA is TGTGCCAGCAGTGAAGCAGCGGGAGCGGAAAAACTGTTTTTT.

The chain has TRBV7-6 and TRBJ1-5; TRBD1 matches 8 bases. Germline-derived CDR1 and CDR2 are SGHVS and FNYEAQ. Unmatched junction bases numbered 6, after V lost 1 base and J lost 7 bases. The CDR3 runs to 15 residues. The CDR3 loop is CASSLGPGGYQPQHF. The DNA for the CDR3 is TGTGCCAGCAGCTTAGGGCCAGGGGGCTACCAGCCCCAGCATTTT.

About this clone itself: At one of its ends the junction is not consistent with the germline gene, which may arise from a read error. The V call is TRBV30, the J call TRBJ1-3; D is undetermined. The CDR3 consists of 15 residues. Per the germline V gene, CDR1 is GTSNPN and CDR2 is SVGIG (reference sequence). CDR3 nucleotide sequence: TGTGCCTGGTTGACCAAGGACTCCATTGGACACACCATATATTTT. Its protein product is CAWLTKDSIGHTIYF.

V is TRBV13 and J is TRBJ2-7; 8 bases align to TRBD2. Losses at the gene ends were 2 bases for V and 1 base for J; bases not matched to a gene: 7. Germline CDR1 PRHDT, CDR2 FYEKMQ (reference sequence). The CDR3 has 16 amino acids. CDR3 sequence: CASSLSSGGLSYEQYF. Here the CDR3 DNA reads TGTGCCAGCAGCTTATCCTCGGGGGGGTTGTCCTACGAGCAGTACTTC.

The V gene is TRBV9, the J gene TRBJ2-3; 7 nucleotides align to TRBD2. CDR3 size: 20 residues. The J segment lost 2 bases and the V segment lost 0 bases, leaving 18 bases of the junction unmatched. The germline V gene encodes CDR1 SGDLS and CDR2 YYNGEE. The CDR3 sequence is CASSVASGQGGLAVTDTQYF. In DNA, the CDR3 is TGTGCCAGCAGCGTAGCTTCGGGGCAGGGAGGGCTAGCGGTCACAGATACGCAGTATTTT.

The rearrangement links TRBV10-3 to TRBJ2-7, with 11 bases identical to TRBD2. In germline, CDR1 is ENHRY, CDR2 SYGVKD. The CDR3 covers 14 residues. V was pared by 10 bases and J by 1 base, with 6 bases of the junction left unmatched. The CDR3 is CATKRLAGSYEQYF. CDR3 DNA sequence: TGTGCCACCAAGAGACTAGCGGGATCCTACGAGCAGTACTTC.

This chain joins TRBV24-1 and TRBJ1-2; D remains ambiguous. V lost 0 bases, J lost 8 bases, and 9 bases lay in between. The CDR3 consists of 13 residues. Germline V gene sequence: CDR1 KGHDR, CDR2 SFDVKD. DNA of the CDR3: TGTGCCACCAGTGATTTGCTAGGTTTCGGCTACACCTTC. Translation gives CATSDLLGFGYTF.

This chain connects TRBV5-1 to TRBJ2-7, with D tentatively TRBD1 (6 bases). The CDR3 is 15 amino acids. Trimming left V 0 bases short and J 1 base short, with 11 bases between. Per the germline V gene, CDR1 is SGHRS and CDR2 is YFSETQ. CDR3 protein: CASSLALDSSYEQYF. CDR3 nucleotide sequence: TGCGCCAGCAGCTTGGCCCTGGACAGTTCCTACGAGCAGTACTTC.

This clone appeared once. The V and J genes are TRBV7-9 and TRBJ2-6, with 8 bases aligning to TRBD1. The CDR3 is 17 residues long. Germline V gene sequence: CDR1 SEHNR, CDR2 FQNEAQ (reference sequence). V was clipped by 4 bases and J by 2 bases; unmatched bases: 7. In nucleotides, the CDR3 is TGTGCCAGCAGCTCTGGACAGGGCCTTCCTGGGGCCAACGTCCTGACTTTC. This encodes CASSSGQGLPGANVLTF.

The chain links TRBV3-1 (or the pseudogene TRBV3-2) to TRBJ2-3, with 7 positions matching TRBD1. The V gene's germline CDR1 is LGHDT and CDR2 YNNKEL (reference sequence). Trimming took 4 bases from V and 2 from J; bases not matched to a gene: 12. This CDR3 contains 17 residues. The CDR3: CASSRPRGQSLTDTQYF. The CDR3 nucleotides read TGTGCCAGCAGCCGGCCCCGGGGACAGTCCCTCACAGATACGCAGTATTTT.

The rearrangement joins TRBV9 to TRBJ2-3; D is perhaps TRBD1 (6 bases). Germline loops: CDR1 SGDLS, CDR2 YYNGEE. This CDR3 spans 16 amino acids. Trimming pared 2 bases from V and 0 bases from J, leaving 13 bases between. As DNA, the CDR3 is TGTGCCAGCAGCGTTGGGACACACGATAGCACAGATACGCAGTATTTT. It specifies CASSVGTHDSTDTQYF.

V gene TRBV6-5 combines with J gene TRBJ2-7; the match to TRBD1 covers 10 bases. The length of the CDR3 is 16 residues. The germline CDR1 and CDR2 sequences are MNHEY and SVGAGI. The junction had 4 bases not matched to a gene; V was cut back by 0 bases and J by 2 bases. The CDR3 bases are TGTGCCAGCAGTTACTCGTTTGGACAGGGGGCCTACGAGCAGTACTTC. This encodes CASSYSFGQGAYEQYF.

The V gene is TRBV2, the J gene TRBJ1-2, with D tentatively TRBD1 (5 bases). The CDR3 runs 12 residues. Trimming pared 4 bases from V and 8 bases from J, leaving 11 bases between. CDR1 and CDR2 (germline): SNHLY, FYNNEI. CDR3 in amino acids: CASSGGAGGYTF. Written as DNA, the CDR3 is TGTGCCAGCAGTGGTGGGGCTGGCGGCTACACCTTC.

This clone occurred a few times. The CDR3 coding sequence is TGCGCCAGCAGCACCAGAGGGACACCGGGCTACACCTTC. This translates into CASSTRGTPGYTF. J is TRBJ1-2 and V is TRBV5-1, with D tentatively TRBD1 (6 bases). CDR1 is SGHRS and CDR2 is YFSETQ in the germline V gene. V lost 4 bases and J lost 8, with 15 bases in between. CDR3 size: 13 residues.

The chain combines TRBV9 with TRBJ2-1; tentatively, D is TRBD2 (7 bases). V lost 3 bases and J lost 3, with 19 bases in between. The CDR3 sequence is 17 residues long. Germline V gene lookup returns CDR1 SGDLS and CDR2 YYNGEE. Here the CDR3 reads CASSESGGAGIYNEQFF. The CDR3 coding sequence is TGTGCCAGCAGCGAGAGTGGGGGGGCCGGCATCTACAATGAGCAGTTCTTC.

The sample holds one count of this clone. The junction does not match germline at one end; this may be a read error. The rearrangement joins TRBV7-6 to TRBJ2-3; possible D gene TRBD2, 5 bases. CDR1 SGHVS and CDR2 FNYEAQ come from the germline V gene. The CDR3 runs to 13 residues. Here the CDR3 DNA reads TGTGCCAGCAGCAATCCCTCCGGGGTCGCAAGGGATTTT. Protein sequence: CASSNPSGVARDF.

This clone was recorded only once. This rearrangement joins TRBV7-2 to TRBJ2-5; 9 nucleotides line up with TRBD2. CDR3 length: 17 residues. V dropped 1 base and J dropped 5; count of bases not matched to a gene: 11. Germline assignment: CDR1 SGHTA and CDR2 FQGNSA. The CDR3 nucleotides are TGTGCCAGCAGCTTAGTAGGCGGGAGGGCCGCGTCTGAGACCCAGTACTTC. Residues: CASSLVGGRAASETQYF.

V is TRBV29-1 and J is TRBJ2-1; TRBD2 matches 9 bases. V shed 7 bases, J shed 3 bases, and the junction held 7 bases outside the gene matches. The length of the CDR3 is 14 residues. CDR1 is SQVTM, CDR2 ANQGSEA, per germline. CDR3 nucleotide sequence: TGCAGCGGGAGACTAGCGGAGTACTACAATGAGCAGTTCTTC. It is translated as CSGRLAEYYNEQFF.

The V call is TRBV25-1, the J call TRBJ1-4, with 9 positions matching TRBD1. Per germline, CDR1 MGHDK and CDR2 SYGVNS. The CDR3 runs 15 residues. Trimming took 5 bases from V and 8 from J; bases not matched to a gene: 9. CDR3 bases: TGTGCCAGCAGTCAACTACAGGGGGCTGGGGAAAAACTGTTTTTT. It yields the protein CASSQLQGAGEKLFF.

This CDR3 reads CASSRTGAPTNEKLFF. CDR3 nucleotide sequence: TGTGCCAGCAGTCGTACAGGGGCTCCAACTAATGAAAAACTGTTTTTT. The chain uses TRBV28 and TRBJ1-4, with TRBD1 matching 7 bases. The CDR3 runs 16 residues. Germline CDR1 reads MDHEN; CDR2 reads SYDVKM. V lost 5 bases to trimming and J lost 0 bases; unmatched junction nucleotides: 6.

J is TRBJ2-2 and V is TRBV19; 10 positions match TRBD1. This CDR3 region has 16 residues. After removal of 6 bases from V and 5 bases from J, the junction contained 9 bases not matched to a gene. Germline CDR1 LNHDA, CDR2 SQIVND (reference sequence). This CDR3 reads CASRAPGQGRTGELFF. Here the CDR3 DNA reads TGTGCCAGTAGAGCTCCGGGACAGGGGAGAACCGGGGAGCTGTTTTTT.

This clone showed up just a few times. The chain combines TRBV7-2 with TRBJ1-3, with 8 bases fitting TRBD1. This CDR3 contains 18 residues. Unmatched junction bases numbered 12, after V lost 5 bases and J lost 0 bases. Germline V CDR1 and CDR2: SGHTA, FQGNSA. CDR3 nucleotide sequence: TGTGCCAGCAGCACCCGGACAGGGCCGATAGACTCTGGAAACACCATATATTTT. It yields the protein CASSTRTGPIDSGNTIYF. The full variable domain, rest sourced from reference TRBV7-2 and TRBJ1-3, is GAGVSQSPSNKVTEKGKDVELRCDPISGHTALYWYRQSLGQGLEFLIYFQGNSAPDKSGLPSDRFSAERTGGSVSTLTIQRTQQEDSAVYLCASSTRTGPIDSGNTIYFGEGSWLTVV.

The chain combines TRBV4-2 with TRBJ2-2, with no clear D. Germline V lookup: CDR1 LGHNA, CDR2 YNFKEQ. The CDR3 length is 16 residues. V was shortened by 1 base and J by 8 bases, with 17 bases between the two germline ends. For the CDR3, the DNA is TGTGCCAGCAGCCAAGGTCGACTCTCGCGCGCTGGGGAGCTGTTTTTT. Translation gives CASSQGRLSRAGELFF.

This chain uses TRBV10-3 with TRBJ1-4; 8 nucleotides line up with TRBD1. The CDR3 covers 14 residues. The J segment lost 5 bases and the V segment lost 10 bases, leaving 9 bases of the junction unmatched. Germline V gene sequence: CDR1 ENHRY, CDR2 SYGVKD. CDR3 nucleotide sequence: TGTGCCACTGGGACCGGGACAGGCAATGAAAAACTGTTTTTT. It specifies CATGTGTGNEKLFF.

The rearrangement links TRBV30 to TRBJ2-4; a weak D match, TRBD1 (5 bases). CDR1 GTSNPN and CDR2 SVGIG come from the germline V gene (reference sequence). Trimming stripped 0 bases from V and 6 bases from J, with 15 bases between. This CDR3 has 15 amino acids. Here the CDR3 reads CAWSVGVALTNIQYF. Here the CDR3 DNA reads TGTGCCTGGAGTGTAGGGGTGGCGCTGACAAACATTCAGTACTTC.

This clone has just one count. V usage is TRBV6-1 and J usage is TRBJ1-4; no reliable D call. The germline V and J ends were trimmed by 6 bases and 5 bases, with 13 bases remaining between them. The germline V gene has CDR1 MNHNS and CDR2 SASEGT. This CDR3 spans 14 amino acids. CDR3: CASRRLIENEKLFF. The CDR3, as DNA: TGTGCCAGCAGGCGACTCATCGAAAATGAAAAACTGTTTTTT.

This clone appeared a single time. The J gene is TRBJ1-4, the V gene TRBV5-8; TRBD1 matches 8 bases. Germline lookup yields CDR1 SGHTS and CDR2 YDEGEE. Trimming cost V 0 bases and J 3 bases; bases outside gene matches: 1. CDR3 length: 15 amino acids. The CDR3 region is CASSLGGQANEKLFF. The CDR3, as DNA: TGTGCCAGCAGCTTGGGGGGACAGGCTAATGAAAAACTGTTTTTT. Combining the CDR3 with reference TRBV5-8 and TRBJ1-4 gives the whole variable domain EAGVTQSPTHLIKTRGQQATLRCSPISGHTSVYWYQQALGLGLQFLLWYDEGEERNRGNFPPRFSGRQFPNYSSELNVNALELEDSALYLCASSLGGQANEKLFFGSGTQLSVL.

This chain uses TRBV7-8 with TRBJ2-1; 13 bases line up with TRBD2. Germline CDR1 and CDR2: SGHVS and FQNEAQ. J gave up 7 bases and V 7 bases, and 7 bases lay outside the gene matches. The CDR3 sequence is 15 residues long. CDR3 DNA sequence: TGTGCCAGCACCCGACTAGCGGGAGGCAGAAATGAGCAGTTCTTC. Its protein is CASTRLAGGRNEQFF.